This TCR beta chain stems from a study of blood T cell repertoires in COVID-19. Study details: Acute and convalescent COVID-19 specimens originated in the United States, Italy and Spain.

Only in-frame clones appear in the TCRdb table, and some are missing; sequencing was by immunoSEQ multiplex PCR. The profile shows 120,000 or so clones, 85% of them singletons. Sequencing used peripheral blood. The source is an elderly man with active or convalescent COVID-19.

DNA of the CDR3: TGTGCCAGCAGCCAATGGGGAGCGGGAAGCTCCTACAATGAGCAGTTCTTC. Residues: CASSQWGAGSSYNEQFF. The V gene is TRBV4-2, the J gene TRBJ2-1; 7 positions match TRBD2. The length of the CDR3 is 17 residues. CDR1 and CDR2 (germline): LGHNA, YNFKEQ. The V gene end was trimmed by 2 bases and the J gene end by 0 bases; junction bases not matched to a gene: 7.